Listed below are T cell receptor beta chains from one sample, sequenced in a study of T-cell reconstitution after alpha-beta-depleted transplantation in children. TCRdb used MiXCR to reprocess the PCR reads, holding one entry per CDR3 protein. In the table there are approximately 490,000 distinct CDR3 sequences, around 12% of which are singletons. The source was PBMCs from the stem cell graft donor, collected from the stem cell graft. These receptors were collected from a human donor who donated a stem cell graft to a child with combined immunodeficiency. The CDR3 runs from the conserved cysteine through the conserved F or W. A D gene is named only where the DNA matches it firmly. Not all rows give a size; the values are once, few, many and, for expanded clones, a class.

length: 16; V: TRBV24-1; D: TRBD1; size: many; J: TRBJ2-1; DNA: TGTGCCACCAGTGATTGGGGGACAGGGCTTTTACATGAGCAGTTCTTC; CDR3: CATSDWGTGLLHEQFF
length: 14; V: TRBV6-5; D: TRBD2; size: few; J: TRBJ2-5; DNA: TGTGCCAGCAGTGTACTAGCGGGAGGAGAGACCCAGTACTTC; CDR3: CASSVLAGGETQYF
length: 12; V: TRBV19; D: NA; size: few; J: TRBJ2-5; DNA: TGTGCCAGCGGACAGTCTCAAGAGACCCAGTACTTC; CDR3: CASGQSQETQYF
length: 12; V: TRBV6-1; D: NA; size: many; J: TRBJ2-5; DNA: TGTGCCAGCAGTGGAGCGGAAGAGACCCAGTACTTC; CDR3: CASSGAEETQYF
length: 15; V: TRBV6-1; D: TRBD2; size: NA; J: TRBJ2-5; DNA: TGTGCCAGCACCCTCAGCGGGGCGGGACAAGAGACCCAGTACTTC; CDR3: CASTLSGAGQETQYF
length: 14; V: TRBV7-9; D: TRBD2; size: many; J: TRBJ2-3; DNA: TGTGCCGGAGGACTAGCGGGGTCCACAGATACGCAGTATTTT; CDR3: CAGGLAGSTDTQYF
length: 16; V: TRBV20-1; D: TRBD2; size: NA; J: TRBJ2-3; DNA: TGCAGTGCTCCCCTTTGGGTAGCGGGTAGGGCAGATACGCAGTATTTT; CDR3: CSAPLWVAGRADTQYF
length: 13; V: TRBV7-9; D: TRBD1; size: few; J: TRBJ1-2; DNA: TGTGCCAGCAGCCGGGACAGCGACAATGGCTACACCTTC; CDR3: CASSRDSDNGYTF
length: 13; V: TRBV30; D: TRBD1; size: few; J: TRBJ1-2; DNA: TGTGCCTGGAAGGGACAGGGTCCCTATGGCTACACCTTC; CDR3: CAWKGQGPYGYTF
length: 15; V: TRBV12-3/TRBV12-4; D: TRBD1; size: NA; J: TRBJ2-2; DNA: TGTGCCAGCAGGACAGGGTCGAGGGGGACCGGGGAGCTGTTTTTT; CDR3: CASRTGSRGTGELFF
length: 13; V: TRBV29-1; D: NA; size: NA; J: TRBJ2-7; DNA: TGCAGCGTTGAATTGACAGATTCCTACGAGCAGTACTTC; CDR3: CSVELTDSYEQYF
length: 15; V: TRBV2; D: TRBD2; size: few; J: TRBJ2-1; DNA: TGTGCCAGCAGGGTGACTAGCGGGCCCTACAATGAGCAGTTCTTC; CDR3: CASRVTSGPYNEQFF
length: 13; V: TRBV29-1; D: TRBD2; size: few; J: TRBJ2-3; DNA: TGCAGCGGTACGGGACTAGCGGGGGATACGCAGTATTTT; CDR3: CSGTGLAGDTQYF
length: 13; V: TRBV28; D: NA; size: few; J: TRBJ2-7; DNA: TGTGCCAGCAGGCGGGACCTTGGGCCCGAGCAGTACTTC; CDR3: CASRRDLGPEQYF
length: 15; V: TRBV12-3/TRBV12-4; D: NA; size: NA; J: TRBJ2-1; DNA: TGTGCCAGCAGTTTTACCGTATATCCCTACAATGAGCAGTTCTTC; CDR3: CASSFTVYPYNEQFF
length: 15; V: TRBV29-1; D: NA; size: NA; J: TRBJ2-5; DNA: TGCAGCGTTGAAGATGGGGCCAGGGGGGCAGAGACCCAGTACTTC; CDR3: CSVEDGARGAETQYF
length: 12; V: TRBV20-1; D: NA; size: NA; J: TRBJ2-7; DNA: TGCAGTGCTAGTGCGGACACCTACGAGCAGTACTTC; CDR3: CSASADTYEQYF
length: 15; V: TRBV5-1; D: TRBD1; size: NA; J: TRBJ2-7; DNA: TGCGCCAGCAGCTGGGGAGGACAGGGCGGTATCGAGCAGTACTTC; CDR3: CASSWGGQGGIEQYF
length: 14; V: TRBV29-1; D: TRBD1; size: many; J: TRBJ2-7; DNA: TGCAGCGTCACCGGGACAGGGGACTTCTACGAGCAGTACTTC; CDR3: CSVTGTGDFYEQYF
length: 12; V: TRBV20-1; D: TRBD2; size: once; J: TRBJ2-5; DNA: TGCAGTGCTACTCCCGGGGGGGAGACCCAGTACTTC; CDR3: CSATPGGETQYF
length: 16; V: TRBV15; D: NA; size: few; J: TRBJ2-7; DNA: TGTGCCACCAGCAGAGATAGTTGGACAAGCTCCTACGAGCAGTACTTC; CDR3: CATSRDSWTSSYEQYF
length: 13; V: TRBV12-3/TRBV12-4; D: NA; size: NA; J: TRBJ2-5; DNA: TGTGCCAGCAGACGTTTCGCTGGGGAGACCCAGTACTTC; CDR3: CASRRFAGETQYF
length: 12; V: TRBV5-1; D: NA; size: NA; J: TRBJ2-7; DNA: TGCGCCAGCAGTACACCCTCCTACGAGCAGTACTTC; CDR3: CASSTPSYEQYF
length: 13; V: TRBV29-1; D: NA; size: NA; J: TRBJ2-3; DNA: TGCAGCGTTCTGGGGCCCAGCACAGATACGCAGTATTTT; CDR3: CSVLGPSTDTQYF
length: 15; V: TRBV5-6; D: TRBD1; size: NA; J: TRBJ1-3; DNA: TGTGCCAGCAGCCTCACGACAGGGACTGGAAACACCATATATTTT; CDR3: CASSLTTGTGNTIYF
length: 16; V: TRBV12-3/TRBV12-4; D: NA; size: NA; J: TRBJ2-1; DNA: TGTGCCAGCAGTTTAGTGGGGGGGCTCCCCTACAATGAGCAGTTCTTC; CDR3: CASSLVGGLPYNEQFF
length: 13; V: TRBV11-1; D: NA; size: NA; J: TRBJ2-1; DNA: TGTGCCAGCAGCTTACAGGGGAGGGATGAGCAGTTCTTC; CDR3: CASSLQGRDEQFF
length: 16; V: TRBV4-3; D: NA; size: NA; J: TRBJ2-1; DNA: TGCGCCAGCAGCCAAGGGCACTGGAGCTCCTACAATGAGCAGTTCTTC; CDR3: CASSQGHWSSYNEQFF
length: 14; V: TRBV10-3; D: NA; size: many; J: TRBJ2-3; DNA: TGTGCCATCCGAGGCCCTGGTGCCACAGATACGCAGTATTTT; CDR3: CAIRGPGATDTQYF
length: 13; V: TRBV11-3; D: NA; size: few; J: TRBJ2-7; DNA: TGTGCCAGCGCCTACTTGAGCTCCTACGAGCAGTACTTC; CDR3: CASAYLSSYEQYF
length: 17; V: TRBV12-3/TRBV12-4; D: NA; size: many; J: TRBJ2-4; DNA: TGTGCCAGCAGTCGTCAGCGAGGGGAGTCGGCCAAAAACATTCAGTACTTC; CDR3: CASSRQRGESAKNIQYF